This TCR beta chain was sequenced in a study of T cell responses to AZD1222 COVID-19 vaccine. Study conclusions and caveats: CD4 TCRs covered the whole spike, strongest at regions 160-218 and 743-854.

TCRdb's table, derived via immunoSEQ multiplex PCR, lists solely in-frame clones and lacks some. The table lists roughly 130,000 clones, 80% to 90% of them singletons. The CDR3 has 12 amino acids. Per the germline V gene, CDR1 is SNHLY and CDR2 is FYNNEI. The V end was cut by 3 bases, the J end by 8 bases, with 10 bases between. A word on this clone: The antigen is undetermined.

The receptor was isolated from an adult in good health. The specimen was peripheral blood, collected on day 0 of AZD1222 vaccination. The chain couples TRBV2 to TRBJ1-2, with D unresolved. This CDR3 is CASSEAVQGYTF. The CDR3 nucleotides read TGTGCCAGCAGTGAGGCGGTCCAAGGCTACACCTTC.